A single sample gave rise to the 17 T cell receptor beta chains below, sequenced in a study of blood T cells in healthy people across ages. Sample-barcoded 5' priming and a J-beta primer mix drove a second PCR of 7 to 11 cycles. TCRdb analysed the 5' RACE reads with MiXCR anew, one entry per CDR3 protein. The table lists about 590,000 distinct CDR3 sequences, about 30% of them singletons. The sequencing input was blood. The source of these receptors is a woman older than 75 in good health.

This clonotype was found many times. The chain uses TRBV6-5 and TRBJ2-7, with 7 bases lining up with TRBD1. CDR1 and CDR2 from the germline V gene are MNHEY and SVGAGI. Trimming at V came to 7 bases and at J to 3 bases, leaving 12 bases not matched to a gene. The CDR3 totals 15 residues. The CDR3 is CASTESTGASYEQYF. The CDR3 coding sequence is TGTGCCAGCACCGAGAGTACAGGGGCTAGCTACGAGCAGTACTTC.

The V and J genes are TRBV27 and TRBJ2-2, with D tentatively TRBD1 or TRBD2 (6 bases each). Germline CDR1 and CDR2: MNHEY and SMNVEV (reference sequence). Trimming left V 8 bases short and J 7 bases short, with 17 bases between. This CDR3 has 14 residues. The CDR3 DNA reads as TGTGCCAGCGGAGCGGGCAGGGGAATCGGGGAGCTGTTTTTT. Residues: CASGAGRGIGELFF.

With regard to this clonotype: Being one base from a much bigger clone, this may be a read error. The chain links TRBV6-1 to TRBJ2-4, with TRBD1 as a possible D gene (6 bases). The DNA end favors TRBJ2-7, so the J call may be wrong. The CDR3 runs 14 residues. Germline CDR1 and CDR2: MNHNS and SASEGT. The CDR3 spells CVSSEQGASYEQYF. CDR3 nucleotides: TGTGTCAGCAGTGAACAGGGAGCTTCCTACGAGCAGTACTTC.

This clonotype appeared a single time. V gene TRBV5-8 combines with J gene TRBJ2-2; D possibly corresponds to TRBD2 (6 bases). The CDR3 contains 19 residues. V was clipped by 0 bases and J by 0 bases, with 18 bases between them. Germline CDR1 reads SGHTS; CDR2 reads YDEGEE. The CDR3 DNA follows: TGTGCCAGCAGCTTGGCCGACGTCGGGAGCCTCGCGAACACCGGGGAGCTGTTTTTT. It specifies CASSLADVGSLANTGELFF. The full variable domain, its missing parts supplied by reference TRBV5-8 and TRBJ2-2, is EAGVTQSPTHLIKTRGQQATLRCSPISGHTSVYWYQQALGLGLQFLLWYDEGEERNRGNFPPRFSGRQFPNYSSELNVNALELEDSALYLCASSLADVGSLANTGELFFGEGSRLTVL.

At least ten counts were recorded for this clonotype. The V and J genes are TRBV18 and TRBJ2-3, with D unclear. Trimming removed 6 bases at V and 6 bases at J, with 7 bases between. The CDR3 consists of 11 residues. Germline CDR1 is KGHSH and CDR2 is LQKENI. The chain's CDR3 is CASSTGDTQYF. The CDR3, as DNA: TGTGCCAGCTCTACCGGGGATACGCAGTATTTT.

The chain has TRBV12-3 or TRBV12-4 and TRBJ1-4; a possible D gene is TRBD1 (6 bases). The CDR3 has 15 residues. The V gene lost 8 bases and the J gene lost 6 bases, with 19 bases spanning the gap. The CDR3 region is CASGRGGAIDEKLFF. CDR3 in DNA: TGTGCCAGCGGACGGGGGGGGGCCATCGATGAAAAACTGTTTTTT.

CDR3: CASSPRAGGKQFF. The CDR3 coding sequence is TGCGCCAGCAGCCCGCGAGCGGGAGGTAAACAGTTCTTC. The chain combines TRBV5-1 with TRBJ2-1; 9 bases align to TRBD2. The CDR3 is 13 amino acids. Germline CDR1 SGHRS, CDR2 YFSETQ. V gave up 4 bases and J gave up 13 bases; unmatched junction bases: 9.

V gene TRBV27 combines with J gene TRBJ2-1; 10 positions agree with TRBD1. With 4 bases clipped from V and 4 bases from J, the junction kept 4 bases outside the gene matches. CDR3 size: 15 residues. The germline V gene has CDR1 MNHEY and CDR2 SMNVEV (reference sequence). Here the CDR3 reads CASSWDRGGYNEQFF. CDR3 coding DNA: TGTGCCAGCAGTTGGGACAGGGGAGGGTACAATGAGCAGTTCTTC.

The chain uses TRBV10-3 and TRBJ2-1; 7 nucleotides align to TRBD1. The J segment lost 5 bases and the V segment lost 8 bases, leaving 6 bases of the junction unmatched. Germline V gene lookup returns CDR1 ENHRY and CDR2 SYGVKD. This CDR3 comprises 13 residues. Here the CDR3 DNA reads TGTGCCATCTTCGGCGGACAGGACAATGAGCAGTTCTTC. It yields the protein CAIFGGQDNEQFF.

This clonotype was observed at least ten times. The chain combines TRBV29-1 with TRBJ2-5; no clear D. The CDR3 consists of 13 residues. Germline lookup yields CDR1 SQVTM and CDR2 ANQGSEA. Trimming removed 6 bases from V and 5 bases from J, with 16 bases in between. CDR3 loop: CSVEPIVGETQYF. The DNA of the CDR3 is TGCAGCGTCGAACCAATAGTAGGCGAGACCCAGTACTTC. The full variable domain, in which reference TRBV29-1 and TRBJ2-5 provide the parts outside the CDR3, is SAVISQKPSRDICQRGTSLTIQCQVDSQVTMMFWYRQQPGQSLTLIATANQGSEATYESGFVIDKFPISRPNLTFSTLTVSNMSPEDSSIYLCSVEPIVGETQYFGPGTRLLVL.

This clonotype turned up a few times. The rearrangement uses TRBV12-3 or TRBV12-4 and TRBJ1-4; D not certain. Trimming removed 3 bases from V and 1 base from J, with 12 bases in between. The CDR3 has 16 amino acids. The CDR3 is CASSFRGGRTNEKLFF. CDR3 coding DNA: TGTGCCAGCAGTTTTCGGGGAGGAAGAACTAATGAAAAACTGTTTTTT.

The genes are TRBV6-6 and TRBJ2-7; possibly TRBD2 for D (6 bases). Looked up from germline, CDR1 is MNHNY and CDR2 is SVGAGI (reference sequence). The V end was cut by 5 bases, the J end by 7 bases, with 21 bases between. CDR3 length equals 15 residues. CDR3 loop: CASSMPGTRHNEQYF. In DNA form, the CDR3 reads TGTGCCAGCAGTATGCCGGGGACTCGTCACAATGAGCAGTACTTC.

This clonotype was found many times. In nucleotides, the CDR3 is TGCGCCAGCAGCGGTGCGACAGGAGAGACCCAGTACTTC. Its translation: CASSGATGETQYF. The V call is TRBV5-1, the J call TRBJ2-5; possible D gene TRBD1, 6 bases. V was pared by 4 bases and J by 4 bases, with 11 bases between. Germline CDR1 reads SGHRS; CDR2 reads YFSETQ. This CDR3 has 13 amino acids.

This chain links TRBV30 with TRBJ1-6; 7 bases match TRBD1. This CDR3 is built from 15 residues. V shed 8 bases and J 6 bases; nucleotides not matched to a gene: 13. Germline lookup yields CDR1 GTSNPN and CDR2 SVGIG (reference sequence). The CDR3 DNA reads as TGTGCCGCCGTACAAAACAGGGGTAGTAATTCACCCCTCCACTTT. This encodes CAAVQNRGSNSPLHF.

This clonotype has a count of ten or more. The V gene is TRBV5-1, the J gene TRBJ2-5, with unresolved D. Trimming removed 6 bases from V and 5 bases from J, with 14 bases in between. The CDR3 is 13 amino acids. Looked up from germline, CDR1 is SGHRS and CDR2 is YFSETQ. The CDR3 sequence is CASTLPGLETQYF. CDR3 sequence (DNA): TGCGCCAGCACACTACCAGGTTTGGAGACCCAGTACTTC.

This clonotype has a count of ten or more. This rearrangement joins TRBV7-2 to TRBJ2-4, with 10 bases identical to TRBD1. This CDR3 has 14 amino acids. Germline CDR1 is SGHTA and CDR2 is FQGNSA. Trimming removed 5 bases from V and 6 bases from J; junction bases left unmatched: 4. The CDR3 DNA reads TGTGCCAGCAGCACGGGACAGGGGAGAAACATTCAGTACTTC. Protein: CASSTGQGRNIQYF.

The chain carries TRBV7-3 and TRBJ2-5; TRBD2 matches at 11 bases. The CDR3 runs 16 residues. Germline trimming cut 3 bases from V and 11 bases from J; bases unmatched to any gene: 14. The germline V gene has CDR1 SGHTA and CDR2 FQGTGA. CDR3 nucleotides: TGTGCCAGCAGCTTGGAGGGGACTAGCGGCTCCTATGAGCAGTACTTC. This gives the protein CASSLEGTSGSYEQYF.